The source of this TCR beta chain is a study of blood T cell repertoires in COVID-19. The overall study: Acute and convalescent COVID-19 specimens originated in the United States, Italy and Spain. The cDNA or gDNA used as material had been derived from T cells, B-cell-depleted T cells, or PBMCs.

As processed by the authors: Reference gene primer amplification in the assay estimated nucleated cell counts. Profiled with immunoSEQ multiplex PCR; TCRdb holds only in-frame clones, not every one. V, J and clone size were drawn from that table, and D and trimming were deduced from the DNA. The sample shows about 300,000 clones, around 90% of them seen only once. Germline CDR1 and CDR2: MNHEY and SMNVEV (reference sequence). The CDR3 has 14 residues. Trimming removed 4 bases from V and 1 base from J, with 11 bases in between. The sample taken for sequencing was peripheral blood. The gene calls are TRBV27 and TRBJ2-7; D possibly corresponds to TRBD1 (6 bases). The clonotype was recovered from a man between 18 and 29 years old who had recovered from COVID-19. CDR3 residues: CASSWGTPSYEQYF. As DNA, the CDR3 is TGTGCCAGCAGTTGGGGGACACCTTCCTACGAGCAGTACTTC.